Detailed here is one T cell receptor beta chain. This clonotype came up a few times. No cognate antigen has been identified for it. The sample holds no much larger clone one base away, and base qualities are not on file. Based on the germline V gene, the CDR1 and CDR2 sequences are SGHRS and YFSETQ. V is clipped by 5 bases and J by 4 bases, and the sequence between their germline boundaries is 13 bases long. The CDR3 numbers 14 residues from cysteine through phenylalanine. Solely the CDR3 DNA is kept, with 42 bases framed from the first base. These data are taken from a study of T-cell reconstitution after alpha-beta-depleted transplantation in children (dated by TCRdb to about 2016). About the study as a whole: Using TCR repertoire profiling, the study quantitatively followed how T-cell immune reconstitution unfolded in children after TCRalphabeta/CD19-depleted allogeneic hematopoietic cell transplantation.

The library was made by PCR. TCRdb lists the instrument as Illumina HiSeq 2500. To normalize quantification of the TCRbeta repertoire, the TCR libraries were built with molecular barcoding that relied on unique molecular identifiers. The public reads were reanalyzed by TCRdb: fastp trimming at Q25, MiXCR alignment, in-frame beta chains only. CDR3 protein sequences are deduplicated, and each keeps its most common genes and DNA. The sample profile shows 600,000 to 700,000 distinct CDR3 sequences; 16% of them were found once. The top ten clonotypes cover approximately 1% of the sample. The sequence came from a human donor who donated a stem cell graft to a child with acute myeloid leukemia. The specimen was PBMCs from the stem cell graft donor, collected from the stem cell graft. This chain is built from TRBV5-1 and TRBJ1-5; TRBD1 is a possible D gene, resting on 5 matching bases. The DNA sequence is TGCGCCAGCAGGAAAGAGGGGCGGAATCAGCCCCAGCATTTT. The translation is CASRKEGRNQPQHF.